The 11 T cell receptor beta chains reported below all come from one sample, sequenced in a study of blood T cells in healthy people across ages. It was with a sample-barcoded 5' primer and a J-beta primer mix that a second PCR of roughly 7 to 12 cycles was run. TCRdb re-analysed the 5' RACE reads in MiXCR, keeping a single row per CDR3 protein. The data show 1.5 million or so distinct CDR3 sequences, with 35% to 45% seen just once and more than 4% held by the top ten. The sequenced material came from blood. Receptors were obtained from a woman aged 18 to 35 in good health.

This clonotype has a handful of counts. The V gene is TRBV7-8, the J gene TRBJ2-7; no definite D call. The CDR3 totals 14 residues. V shed 5 bases and J shed 2 bases, with 13 bases lying between them. Germline lookup yields CDR1 SGHVS and CDR2 FQNEAQ. CDR3 in amino acids: CASSRSSFTYEQYF. The CDR3, as DNA: TGTGCCAGCAGCCGGAGCAGTTTTACCTACGAGCAGTACTTC.

The J gene is TRBJ2-7, the V gene TRBV6-1; D ambiguous. The J call is uncertain, as TRBJ2-5 better fits the DNA end. Per the germline V gene, CDR1 is MNHNS and CDR2 is SASEGT. The CDR3 extends over 14 amino acids. The CDR3 sequence: CASSESRFVETQYF. The DNA of the CDR3 is TGTGCCAGCAGTGAATCGCGGTTTGTGGAGACCCAGTACTTC.

This clonotype was picked up many times. This chain uses TRBV29-1 with TRBJ2-1; D perhaps matches TRBD2 (6 bases). The CDR3 runs to 13 residues. In germline, CDR1 is SQVTM, CDR2 ANQGSEA. With 7 bases removed from V and 4 bases from J, the gap between germline ends came to 14 bases. CDR3 DNA: TGCAGCGGGGTGGGGGGTAGGTACAATGAGCAGTTCTTC. Translated: CSGVGGRYNEQFF.

This clonotype was detected only a few times. The genes are TRBV5-1 and TRBJ2-3, with 7 bases fitting TRBD1. The CDR3 contains 13 residues. The J segment lost 5 bases and the V segment lost 5 bases, leaving 5 bases of the junction unmatched. In germline, CDR1 is SGHRS, CDR2 YFSETQ. CDR3 sequence (DNA): TGCGCCAGCAGGAGGACAGGTATAGATACGCAGTATTTT. It codes for CASRRTGIDTQYF.

The rearrangement joins TRBV6-5 to TRBJ1-4, with D maybe TRBD1 (5 bases). Between the trimmed V and J ends, which lost 5 bases and 5 bases, there was a span of 9 bases. The germline V gene has CDR1 MNHEY and CDR2 SVGAGI. CDR3 length: 13 amino acids. CDR3 protein: CASSRDLNEKLFF. The CDR3 region has the DNA TGTGCCAGCAGTCGGGACTTGAATGAAAAACTGTTTTTT.

Points on this clonotype: One end of the junction does not line up with germline, which may come from a read error. V and J are TRBV5-1 and TRBJ2-5, with D tentatively TRBD2 (6 bases). CDR3 length equals 13 residues. CDR1 and CDR2 (germline): SGHRS, YFSETQ. The CDR3 protein is CTSSLSGEETQYF. DNA of the CDR3: TGCACCAGCAGCTTGTCGGGGGAGGAGACCCAGTACTTC. The full variable domain, completed using reference TRBV5-1 and TRBJ2-5, is KAGVTQTPRYLIKTRGQQVTLSCSPISGHRSVSWYQQTPGQGLQFLFEYFSETQRNKGNFPGRFSGRQFSNSRSEMNVSTLELGDSALYLCTSSLSGEETQYFGPGTRLLVL.

This clonotype was counted at least ten times. The chain couples TRBV4-3 to TRBJ2-1; 9 nucleotides match TRBD2. V gave up 1 base and J gave up 7 bases; unmatched junction bases: 11. This CDR3 has 17 residues. CDR1 LGHNA and CDR2 YSLEER come from the germline V gene. CDR3 sequence (DNA): TGCGCCAGCAGCCAAGGGGCAGCGGGAGGATTAACGAATGAGCAGTTCTTC. This sequence encodes CASSQGAAGGLTNEQFF.

The chain couples TRBV5-1 to TRBJ2-3; the D gene is possibly TRBD1 (5 bases). The V end lost 4 bases, the J end lost 1 base, and 28 bases lay between the germline ends. The germline gives CDR1 SGHRS, CDR2 YFSETQ. This CDR3 spans 20 amino acids. CDR3 sequence reads: CASSPWAGIFTPGGTDTQYF. The CDR3 DNA is TGCGCCAGCAGCCCCTGGGCAGGGATCTTCACACCCGGCGGCACAGATACGCAGTATTTT.

The rearrangement uses TRBV29-1 and TRBJ1-5; TRBD1 matches at 10 bases. CDR3 length: 14 amino acids. After removal of 6 bases from V and 4 bases from J, the junction contained 6 bases not matched to a gene. The germline CDR1 and CDR2 sequences are SQVTM and ANQGSEA. The CDR3 loop is CSVTGTGVNQPQHF. As DNA, the CDR3 is TGCAGCGTCACCGGGACAGGGGTGAATCAGCCCCAGCATTTT.

This chain links TRBV5-5 with TRBJ2-3, with D possibly called TRBD1 or TRBD2 (5 bases each). Germline CDR1 and CDR2: SGHKS and YYEKEE (reference sequence). The CDR3 is made up of 15 amino acids. V was shortened by 2 bases and J by 6 bases, with 16 bases between the two germline ends. The CDR3 loop reads CASSFWDGYVDTQYF. The CDR3 nucleotides read TGTGCCAGCAGCTTCTGGGACGGATACGTTGATACGCAGTATTTT.

This clonotype was recorded a few times. This sequence joins TRBV6-5 and TRBJ2-5, with a tentative D call TRBD1 (6 bases). Trimming removed 5 bases from V and 4 bases from J, with 14 bases in between. CDR3 size: 14 residues. Germline V gene lookup returns CDR1 MNHEY and CDR2 SVGAGI. CDR3 sequence reads: CASSGQRALETQYF. The DNA for the CDR3 is TGTGCCAGCAGTGGACAGCGAGCGTTAGAGACCCAGTACTTC.